The 27 T cell receptor beta chains in this list originate from one sample, sequenced in a study of blood T cell repertoires in COVID-19 (dated by TCRdb to the early 2020s). Library preparation used the immunoSEQ multiplex PCR assay. TCRdb mirrors the immuneACCESS table, restricted to in-frame sequences. Some clones are absent from its copies; in checked studies, under half trace to an unresolved V gene, and the reason for the others is unknown. In this sample the table shows 200,000 to 250,000 clones, about nine tenths of which occur a single time. The top ten clones comprise about 2.2% of the sample. The specimen sequenced was peripheral blood. The receptors come from a woman aged 45-65 years with acute or convalescent COVID-19.

The chain employs TRBV11-2 and TRBJ2-3; 9 bases map to TRBD2. Germline assignment: CDR1 SGHAT and CDR2 FQNNGV. This CDR3 contains 18 residues. V was clipped by 0 bases and J by 0 bases; unmatched bases: 7. The CDR3 spells CASSLDPPSGVSTDTQYF. In DNA, the CDR3 is TGTGCCAGCAGCTTAGATCCCCCTAGCGGGGTTAGCACAGATACGCAGTATTTT.

This chain joins TRBV7-2 and TRBJ1-2; the match to TRBD1 covers 7 bases. CDR1 is SGHTA and CDR2 is FQGNSA in the germline V gene. The CDR3 runs 15 residues. V lost 1 base and J lost 8; bases outside the gene matches: 10. The CDR3 DNA reads as TGTGCCAGCAGCTTAGGCTTACAGGGGCTGGTAGGCTACACCTTC. Translated: CASSLGLQGLVGYTF. Full variable domain (remainder filled in from reference TRBV7-2 and TRBJ1-2): GAGVSQSPSNKVTEKGKDVELRCDPISGHTALYWYRQSLGQGLEFLIYFQGNSAPDKSGLPSDRFSAERTGGSVSTLTIQRTQQEDSAVYLCASSLGLQGLVGYTFGSGTRLTVV.

Only one count was recorded for this clone. The chain joins TRBV11-2 to TRBJ2-7; 12 bases match TRBD1. The germline CDR1 and CDR2 sequences are SGHAT and FQNNGV. V shed 5 bases and J 6 bases; nucleotides not matched to a gene: 8. This CDR3 contains 15 residues. The CDR3 DNA reads TGTGCCAGCAGCGCGGCGGGACAGGGGGCGTCCGAGCAGTACTTC. Amino acids: CASSAAGQGASEQYF.

The chain has TRBV6-5 and TRBJ1-4; 7 positions agree with TRBD1. V lost 6 bases to trimming and J lost 6 bases; unmatched junction nucleotides: 4. CDR3 length: 13 amino acids. Germline CDR1 is MNHEY and CDR2 is SVGAGI. The CDR3 is CASRDTGDEKLFF. The CDR3 DNA is TGTGCCAGCAGAGACACAGGGGATGAAAAACTGTTTTTT.

This sequence joins TRBV4-1 and TRBJ2-1; D perhaps matches TRBD2 (6 bases). The CDR3 runs 16 residues. Per germline, CDR1 MGHRA and CDR2 YSYEKL. V shed 0 bases and J shed 5 bases, with 14 bases lying between them. CDR3 sequence reads: CASSQDPSERDNEQFF. The CDR3 region has the DNA TGCGCCAGCAGCCAAGATCCTAGCGAGAGGGACAATGAGCAGTTCTTC.

The chain uses TRBV5-1 and TRBJ2-3; 12 positions match TRBD2. This CDR3 region has 15 residues. V lost 4 bases to trimming and J lost 6 bases; unmatched junction nucleotides: 6. Germline lookup yields CDR1 SGHRS and CDR2 YFSETQ. Here the CDR3 DNA reads TGCGCCAGCAGCCTAGGACTAGCGGGGAGGGATACGCAGTATTTT. Residues: CASSLGLAGRDTQYF. The variable domain in full, completed from reference TRBV5-1 and TRBJ2-3, reads KAGVTQTPRYLIKTRGQQVTLSCSPISGHRSVSWYQQTPGQGLQFLFEYFSETQRNKGNFPGRFSGRQFSNSRSEMNVSTLELGDSALYLCASSLGLAGRDTQYFGPGTRLTVL.

This sequence joins TRBV10-3 and TRBJ2-5; TRBD2 matches 9 bases. Losses at the gene ends were 5 bases for V and 3 bases for J; bases not matched to a gene: 4. CDR1 is ENHRY and CDR2 is SYGVKD in the germline V gene. This CDR3 is 14 amino acids long. DNA of the CDR3: TGTGCCATCAGTAGTAGCGGGGGAGAAGAGACCCAGTACTTC. It encodes CAISSSGGEETQYF.

The chain employs TRBV6-5 and TRBJ1-6, with D tentatively TRBD1 (6 bases). V lost 8 bases to trimming and J lost 10 bases, with 21 bases between them. Germline values: CDR1 MNHEY, CDR2 SVGAGI. The CDR3 loop spans 15 amino acids. The CDR3 nucleotides read TGTGCCAGCGCTAGGGGGGGCTCGTATGGATCACCCCTCCACTTT. The encoded protein is CASARGGSYGSPLHF.

The chain uses TRBV7-2 and TRBJ2-7; 7 positions agree with TRBD2. Germline assignment: CDR1 SGHTA and CDR2 FQGNSA. V was clipped by 5 bases and J by 2 bases; unmatched bases: 6. This CDR3 has 14 residues. The CDR3 reads CASSGIGGAYEQYF. Written as DNA, the CDR3 is TGTGCCAGCAGCGGAATTGGGGGGGCCTACGAGCAGTACTTC.

CDR3 nucleotides: TGTGCCAGCAGTTGGACTAGCCTCGTCGAGCAGTTCTTC. Its translation is CASSWTSLVEQFF. The rearrangement joins TRBV6-2 or TRBV6-3 to TRBJ2-1, with 8 bases matching TRBD2. The V and J ends lost 4 bases and 10 bases, in that order; junction bases with no gene match: 6. The CDR3 totals 13 residues. The germline V gene has CDR1 MNHEY and CDR2 SVGEGT.

The chain is built from TRBV12-5 and TRBJ2-7; TRBD2 matches at 9 bases. Germline V gene sequence: CDR1 LGHNT, CDR2 FRNRAP. This CDR3 region has 14 residues. J lost 0 bases, V lost 7 bases, and 4 bases had no gene match. The CDR3 nucleotides read TGTGCTAGTGCCGTTAGCGGGAGCTCCTACGAGCAGTACTTC. Its protein is CASAVSGSSYEQYF.

The chain couples TRBV30 to TRBJ2-2; possible D gene TRBD1, 6 bases. Deletions cut 3 bases from V and 6 bases from J, with 17 bases between. There are 15 residues in the CDR3. Germline V gene lookup returns CDR1 GTSNPN and CDR2 SVGIG (reference sequence). CDR3 in amino acids: CAWREKGGTAGELFF. The CDR3 nucleotides are TGTGCCTGGAGAGAAAAAGGGGGAACCGCCGGGGAGCTGTTTTTT.

The chain employs TRBV5-6 and TRBJ1-2, with a tentative D call TRBD1 (5 bases). The CDR3 runs 13 residues. Germline V lookup: CDR1 SGHDT, CDR2 YYEEEE. V was cut by 5 bases and J by 1 base, with 9 bases left in between. As DNA, the CDR3 is TGTGCCAGCAGTTTACAGGTTAACTATGGCTACACCTTC. Amino acids: CASSLQVNYGYTF.

The chain has TRBV18 and TRBJ2-3; TRBD1 is a possible D gene (6 bases). The germline CDR1 and CDR2 sequences are KGHSH and LQKENI. V was cut by 3 bases and J by 6 bases, with 16 bases left in between. The CDR3 length is 15 residues. The CDR3 is CASSPPQGLGDTQYF. The CDR3 region has the DNA TGTGCCAGCTCACCCCCACAGGGCCTGGGGGATACGCAGTATTTT.

The chain combines TRBV19 with TRBJ2-1, with TRBD2 matching over 9 bases. V shed 6 bases and J 9 bases; nucleotides not matched to a gene: 9. CDR1 is LNHDA, CDR2 SQIVND, per germline (reference sequence). This CDR3 spans 14 amino acids. The CDR3 is CASRILAGSGEQFF. The CDR3 DNA reads as TGTGCCAGTAGAATTCTAGCGGGGAGCGGTGAGCAGTTCTTC.

This clone has just one count. The CDR3 reads CASRQGVYNSPLHF. CDR3 coding DNA: TGTGCCAGCAGACAGGGGGTCTATAATTCACCCCTCCACTTT. The chain carries TRBV3-1 (or the pseudogene TRBV3-2) and TRBJ1-6; 8 positions match TRBD1. Germline CDR1 and CDR2: LGHDT and YNNKEL (reference sequence). CDR3 length: 14 residues. V shed 6 bases, J shed 3 bases, and the junction held 1 base outside the gene matches.

The V call is TRBV4-3, the J call TRBJ2-3; 8 bases are a match to TRBD2. Germline-derived CDR1 and CDR2 are LGHNA and YSLEER. This CDR3 is built from 17 residues. V dropped 0 bases and J dropped 6; count of bases not matched to a gene: 11. The CDR3 reads CASSQDLGGGTPDTQYF. Written as DNA, the CDR3 is TGCGCCAGCAGCCAAGATCTTGGCGGGGGGACACCCGATACGCAGTATTTT.

The chain carries TRBV7-2 and TRBJ1-4, with 8 bases lining up with TRBD1. Germline values: CDR1 SGHTA, CDR2 FQGNSA. The CDR3 totals 14 residues. The V segment lost 3 bases and the J segment 6 bases; nucleotides outside the gene matches: 3. The CDR3, as DNA: TGTGCCAGCAGCTTTGGACAGGGTTATGAAAAACTGTTTTTT. Translated, it gives CASSFGQGYEKLFF.

This clone has a handful of counts. The V and J genes are TRBV12-3 or TRBV12-4 and TRBJ1-4; D unresolved. V was pared by 3 bases and J by 3 bases, with 5 bases between. The CDR3 is 13 amino acids. The CDR3 here is CASSLFANEKLFF. The CDR3 DNA reads TGTGCCAGCAGTTTGTTCGCTAATGAAAAACTGTTTTTT.

The chain links TRBV5-6 to TRBJ1-1; D gene ambiguous. The germline gives CDR1 SGHDT, CDR2 YYEEEE. This CDR3 has 11 amino acids. V lost 0 bases to trimming and J lost 8 bases, with 5 bases between them. CDR3 nucleotides: TGTGCCAGCAGCTTGGTGGGCGAAGCTTTCTTT. It translates to CASSLVGEAFF.

The gene calls are TRBV18 and TRBJ2-2, with 7 positions matching TRBD1. Germline-derived CDR1 and CDR2 are KGHSH and LQKENI. The CDR3 is 16 residues long. V dropped 0 bases and J dropped 4; count of bases not matched to a gene: 5. As DNA, the CDR3 is TGTGCCAGCTCACCACCGGGACAGCGTCGCACCGGGGAGCTGTTTTTT. Translation: CASSPPGQRRTGELFF.

This chain uses TRBV11-2 with TRBJ2-1; 15 positions match TRBD2. J lost 3 bases, V lost 4 bases, and 4 bases had no gene match. The CDR3 length is 17 residues. Germline CDR1 SGHAT, CDR2 FQNNGV. CDR3 sequence reads: CASSSGLAGGRYNEQFF. The CDR3 region has the DNA TGTGCCAGCAGCTCGGGACTAGCGGGGGGCCGCTACAATGAGCAGTTCTTC.

There are a few counts of this clone. This sequence joins TRBV5-4 and TRBJ2-2; unclear D gene. CDR1 is SGHNT, CDR2 YYREEE, per germline (reference sequence). The CDR3 length is 13 residues. V shed 6 bases and J shed 4 bases, with 10 bases lying between them. CDR3 residues: CASTLHGTGELFF. In nucleotides, the CDR3 is TGTGCCAGCACACTACACGGCACCGGGGAGCTGTTTTTT.

V and J are TRBV7-9 and TRBJ1-2; tentative D call: TRBD1 (6 bases). CDR3 length equals 15 residues. Germline assignment: CDR1 SEHNR and CDR2 FQNEAQ (reference sequence). The germline V and J ends were trimmed by 5 bases and 4 bases, with 17 bases remaining between them. The CDR3 loop reads CASSKGQGTPYGYTF. The DNA for the CDR3 is TGTGCCAGCAGCAAAGGGCAGGGGACGCCCTATGGCTACACCTTC.

This chain uses TRBV19 with TRBJ1-5, with TRBD1 matching over 8 bases. Germline V gene data show CDR1 as LNHDA and CDR2 as SQIVND (reference sequence). This CDR3 contains 14 residues. J gave up 6 bases and V 5 bases, and 6 bases lay outside the gene matches. Here the CDR3 DNA reads TGTGCCAGTAGTCAAACAGGGGGAGGTCAGCCCCAGCATTTT. Amino acid sequence: CASSQTGGGQPQHF.

This rearrangement joins TRBV10-2 to TRBJ2-7; TRBD2 might be the D (5 bases). Germline assignment: CDR1 WSHSY and CDR2 SAAADI. V was pared by 8 bases and J by 2 bases, with 16 bases between. The CDR3 is 14 amino acids. CDR3 region: CASSGELSPYEQYF. CDR3 nucleotides: TGCGCCAGCTCCGGGGAGTTGTCCCCCTACGAGCAGTACTTC.

The rearrangement uses TRBV24-1 and TRBJ1-5; TRBD1 is a possible D gene (5 bases). The germline gives CDR1 KGHDR, CDR2 SFDVKD. The CDR3 is 15 amino acids. V was pared by 3 bases and J by 2 bases, with 10 bases between. CDR3 in amino acids: CATSDGATGNQPQHF. The CDR3 DNA reads as TGTGCCACCAGTGATGGGGCAACAGGCAATCAGCCCCAGCATTTT.